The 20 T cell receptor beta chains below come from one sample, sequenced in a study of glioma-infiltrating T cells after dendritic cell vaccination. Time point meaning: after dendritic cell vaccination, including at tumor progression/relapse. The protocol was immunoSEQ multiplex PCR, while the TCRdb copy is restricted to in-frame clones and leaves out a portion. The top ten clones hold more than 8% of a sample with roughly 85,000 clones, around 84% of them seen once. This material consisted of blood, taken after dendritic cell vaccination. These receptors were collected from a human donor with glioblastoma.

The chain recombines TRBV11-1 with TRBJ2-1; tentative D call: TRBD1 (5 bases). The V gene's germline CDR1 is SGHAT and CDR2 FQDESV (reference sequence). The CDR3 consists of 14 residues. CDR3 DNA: TGTGCAAGAAGGGCAGGCCAGTACAGGAATGAGCAGTTCTTC. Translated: CARRAGQYRNEQFF.

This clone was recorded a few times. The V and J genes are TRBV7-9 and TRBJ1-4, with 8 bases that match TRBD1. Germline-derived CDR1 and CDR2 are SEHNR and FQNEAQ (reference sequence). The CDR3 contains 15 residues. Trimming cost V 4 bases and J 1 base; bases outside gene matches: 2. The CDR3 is CASSSDRGTNEKLFF. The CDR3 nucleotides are TGTGCCAGCAGCTCCGACAGGGGAACTAATGAAAAACTGTTTTTT.

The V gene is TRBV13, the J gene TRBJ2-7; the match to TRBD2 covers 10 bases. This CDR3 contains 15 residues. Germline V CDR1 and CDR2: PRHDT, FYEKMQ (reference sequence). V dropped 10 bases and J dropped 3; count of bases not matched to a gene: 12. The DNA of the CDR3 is TGTGCCACCGAGATGGCTAGCGGGAGTTTCTACGAGCAGTACTTC. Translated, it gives CATEMASGSFYEQYF.

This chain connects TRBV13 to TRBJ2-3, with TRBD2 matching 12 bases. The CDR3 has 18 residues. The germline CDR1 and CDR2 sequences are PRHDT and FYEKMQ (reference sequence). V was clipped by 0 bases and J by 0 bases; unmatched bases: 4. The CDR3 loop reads CASSLGTSGSASTDTQYF. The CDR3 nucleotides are TGTGCCAGCAGCTTAGGGACTAGCGGGAGTGCTAGCACAGATACGCAGTATTTT.

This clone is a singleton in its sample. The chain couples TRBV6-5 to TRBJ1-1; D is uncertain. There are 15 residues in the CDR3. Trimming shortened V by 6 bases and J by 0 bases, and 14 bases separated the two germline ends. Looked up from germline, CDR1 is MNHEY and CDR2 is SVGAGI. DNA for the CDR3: TGTGCCAGCAGAAATGCGGGCCTATTGAACACTGAAGCTTTCTTT. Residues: CASRNAGLLNTEAFF.

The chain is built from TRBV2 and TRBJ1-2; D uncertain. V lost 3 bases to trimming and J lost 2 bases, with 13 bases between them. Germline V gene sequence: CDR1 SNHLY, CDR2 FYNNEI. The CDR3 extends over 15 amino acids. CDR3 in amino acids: CASSESAVRNYGYTF. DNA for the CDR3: TGTGCCAGCAGTGAGTCGGCGGTTAGGAACTATGGCTACACCTTC.

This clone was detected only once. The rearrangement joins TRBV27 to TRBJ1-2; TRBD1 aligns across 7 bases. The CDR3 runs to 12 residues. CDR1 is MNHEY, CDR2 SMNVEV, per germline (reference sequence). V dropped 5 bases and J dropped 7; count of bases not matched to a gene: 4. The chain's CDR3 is CASSQGGSGYTF. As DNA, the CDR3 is TGTGCCAGCAGTCAAGGGGGCTCTGGCTACACCTTC.

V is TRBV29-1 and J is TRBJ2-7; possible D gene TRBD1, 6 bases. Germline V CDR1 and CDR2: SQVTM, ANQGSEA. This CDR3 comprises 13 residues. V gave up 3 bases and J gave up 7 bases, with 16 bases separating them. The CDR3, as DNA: TGCAGCGTTGAGGGCTGGGGGCCGGGGGAGCAGTACTTC. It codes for CSVEGWGPGEQYF.

CDR3 protein: CASSRGLAGGETQYF. The CDR3 bases are TGTGCCAGCAGTCGCGGACTAGCGGGGGGTGAGACCCAGTACTTC. The chain has TRBV6-5 and TRBJ2-5, with 14 bases fitting TRBD2. CDR1 and CDR2 from the germline V gene are MNHEY and SVGAGI. Trimming cost V 5 bases and J 5 bases; bases outside gene matches: 4. This CDR3 comprises 15 residues.

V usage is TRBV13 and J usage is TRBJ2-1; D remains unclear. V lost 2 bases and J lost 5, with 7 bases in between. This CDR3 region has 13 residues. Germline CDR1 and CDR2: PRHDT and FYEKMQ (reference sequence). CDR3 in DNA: TGTGCCAGCAGCTTAATAACACACAATGAGCAGTTCTTC. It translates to CASSLITHNEQFF.

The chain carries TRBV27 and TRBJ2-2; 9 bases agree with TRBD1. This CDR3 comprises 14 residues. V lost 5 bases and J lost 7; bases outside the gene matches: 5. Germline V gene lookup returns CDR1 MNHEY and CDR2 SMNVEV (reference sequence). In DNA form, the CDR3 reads TGTGCCAGCAGTCCTGGACAGGGGTTCGGGGAGCTGTTTTTT. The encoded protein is CASSPGQGFGELFF.

The CDR3 spells CAWSAGRANYGYTF. The DNA of the CDR3 is TGTGCCTGGAGTGCTGGCAGGGCTAACTATGGCTACACCTTC. The chain employs TRBV30 and TRBJ1-2; maybe TRBD1 (5 bases). CDR1 is GTSNPN, CDR2 SVGIG, per germline (reference sequence). The V end lost 1 base, the J end lost 0 bases, and 9 bases lay between the germline ends. The length of the CDR3 is 14 residues.

This CDR3 reads CASSAQTGVGNQPQHF. In nucleotides, the CDR3 is TGTGCCAGCAGTGCCCAGACAGGGGTTGGCAATCAGCCCCAGCATTTT. V is TRBV6-1 and J is TRBJ1-5, with TRBD1 matching over 8 bases. Germline V lookup: CDR1 MNHNS, CDR2 SASEGT. There are 16 residues in the CDR3. The V segment lost 4 bases and the J segment 2 bases; nucleotides outside the gene matches: 7.

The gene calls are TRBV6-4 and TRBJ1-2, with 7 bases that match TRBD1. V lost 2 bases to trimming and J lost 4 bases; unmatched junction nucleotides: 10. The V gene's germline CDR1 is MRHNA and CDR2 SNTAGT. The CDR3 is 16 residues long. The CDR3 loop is CASSDGAGGPLYGYTF. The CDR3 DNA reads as TGTGCCAGCAGTGACGGGGCAGGGGGGCCACTCTATGGCTACACCTTC.

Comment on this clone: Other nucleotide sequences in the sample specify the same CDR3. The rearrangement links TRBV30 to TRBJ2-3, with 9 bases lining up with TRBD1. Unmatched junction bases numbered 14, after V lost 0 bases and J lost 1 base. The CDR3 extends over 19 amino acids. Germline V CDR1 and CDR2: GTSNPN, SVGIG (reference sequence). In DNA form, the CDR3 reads TGTGCCTGGAGTGTACGGGACAGGGTATTTTTCGTCGGCACAGATACGCAGTATTTT. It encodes CAWSVRDRVFFVGTDTQYF.

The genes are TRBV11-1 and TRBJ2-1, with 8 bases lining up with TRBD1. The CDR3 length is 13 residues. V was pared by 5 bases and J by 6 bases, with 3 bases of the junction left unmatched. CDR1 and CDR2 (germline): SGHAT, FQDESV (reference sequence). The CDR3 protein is CASSPTGVNEQFF. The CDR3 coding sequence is TGTGCCAGCAGCCCGACAGGGGTCAATGAGCAGTTCTTC.

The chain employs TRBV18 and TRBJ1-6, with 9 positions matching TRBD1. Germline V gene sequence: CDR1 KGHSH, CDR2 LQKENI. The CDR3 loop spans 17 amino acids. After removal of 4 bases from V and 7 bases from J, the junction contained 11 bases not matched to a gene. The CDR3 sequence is CASSQRETGTGNSPLHF. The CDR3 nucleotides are TGTGCCAGCTCACAACGCGAAACCGGGACAGGGAATTCACCCCTCCACTTT.

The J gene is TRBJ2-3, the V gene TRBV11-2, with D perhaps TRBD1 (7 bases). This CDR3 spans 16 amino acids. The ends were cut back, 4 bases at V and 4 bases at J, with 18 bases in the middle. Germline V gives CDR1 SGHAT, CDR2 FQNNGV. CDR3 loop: CASSSQSGRGADTQYF. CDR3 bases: TGTGCCAGCAGCTCCCAAAGTGGCAGGGGGGCAGATACGCAGTATTTT.

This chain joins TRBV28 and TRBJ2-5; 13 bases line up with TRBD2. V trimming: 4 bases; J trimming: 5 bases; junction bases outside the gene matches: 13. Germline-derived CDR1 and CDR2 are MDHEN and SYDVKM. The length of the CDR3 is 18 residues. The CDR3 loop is CASSSYNTSGRARETQYF. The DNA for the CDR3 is TGTGCCAGCAGTTCCTACAATACTAGCGGGAGGGCCCGGGAGACCCAGTACTTC.

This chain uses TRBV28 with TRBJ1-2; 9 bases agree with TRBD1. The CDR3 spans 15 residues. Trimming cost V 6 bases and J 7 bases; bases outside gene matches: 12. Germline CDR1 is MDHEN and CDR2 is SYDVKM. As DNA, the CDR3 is TGTGCCAGCAGCACCTTCCACAGGGGGCAGGGTGGCTACACCTTC. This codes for CASSTFHRGQGGYTF.